This TCR beta chain was recorded in a study of cytomegalovirus exposure and HLA in healthy donors. Trimming took 8 bases from V and 1 from J; bases not matched to a gene: 4. Germline CDR1 and CDR2: ENHRY and SYGVKD. The CDR3 length is 13 residues. About this clone itself: Its cognate antigen is unknown.

Study observations and caveats: Later on, an analysis showed TCR association rates differing by HLA locus, with DRB1 the most and HLA-C the fewest.

Primers for the PCR totalled 60 Vbeta and 13 Jbeta. Sequenced by immunoSEQ multiplex PCR; TCRdb stores in-frame clones only, minus some. The sample includes 150,000 or so clones, roughly 70% of them seen just once. Sequencing input: PBMCs. The receptor was derived from a man between 25 and 39 years old in good health and CMV-seronegative. This rearrangement joins TRBV10-3 to TRBJ2-7; 8 bases agree with TRBD1. The CDR3 here is CAIGRQGSYEQYF. CDR3 DNA: TGTGCCATCGGTCGACAGGGGTCCTACGAGCAGTACTTC.